This T cell receptor (beta chain) is from a study of vaccination and CD4 T cells after COVID-19. V was shortened by 0 bases and J by 6 bases, with 9 bases between the two germline ends. This CDR3 comprises 13 residues. Germline V gene lookup returns CDR1 GTSNPN and CDR2 SVGIG (reference sequence). Cultured CD4+ T cell DNA underwent sequencing with the Oncomine TCR Beta short-read assay. One entry per CDR3 protein, called by TCRdb with MiXCR from the PCR reads. In the table there are around 30,000 distinct CDR3 sequences, around 33% of which are singletons. Points on this clonotype: No antigen is known for it.

Time point defined: late sampling 161 to 241 days after vaccination in three convalescent patients. Described treatment: roughly 10-day PBMC culture with coronavirus spike peptide pools or control peptides (ViraFEST assay). Every positive PCR date fell between March and December 2020, earlier than the US Alpha, Beta and Delta variants. IL-2 at about 11 IU/ml and peptide pools at around 10 ug/ml were added to PBMCs cultured at two million per well. This chain connects TRBV30 to TRBJ1-5; D possibly corresponds to TRBD1 (5 bases). Sequences were derived from CD4+ T cells from blood, cultured in vitro, sampled about 7 months after SARS-CoV-2 vaccination. This clonotype was obtained from a human donor who had recovered from COVID-19. CDR3: CAWSVQRGQPQHF. DNA for the CDR3: TGTGCCTGGAGTGTACAGAGGGGTCAGCCCCAGCATTTT.